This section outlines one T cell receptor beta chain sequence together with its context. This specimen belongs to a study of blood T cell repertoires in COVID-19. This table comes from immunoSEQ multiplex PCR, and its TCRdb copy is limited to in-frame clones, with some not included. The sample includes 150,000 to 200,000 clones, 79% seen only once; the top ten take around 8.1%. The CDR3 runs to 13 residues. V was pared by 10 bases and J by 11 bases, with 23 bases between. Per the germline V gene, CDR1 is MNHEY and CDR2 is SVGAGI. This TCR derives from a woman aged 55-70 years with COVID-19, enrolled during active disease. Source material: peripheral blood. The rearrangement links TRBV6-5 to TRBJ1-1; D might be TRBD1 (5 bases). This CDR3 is CATQSGGRGGAFF. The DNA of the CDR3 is TGTGCCACCCAATCTGGGGGAAGGGGAGGCGCTTTCTTT.